The 20 T cell receptor beta chains reported below all come from one sample, sequenced in a study of blood T cell repertoires in COVID-19. The repertoire was sequenced with immunoSEQ multiplex PCR; TCRdb's copy has only in-frame clones and lacks some. The data show about 16,000 clones, about nine tenths seen once. The sample comprised peripheral blood. The receptor set was obtained from a human donor in a cohort sampled during active COVID-19.

This rearrangement joins TRBV30 to TRBJ1-6; 7 bases are shared with TRBD1. With V trimmed by 2 bases and J by 10 bases, 5 bases remained unmatched. The germline V gene encodes CDR1 GTSNPN and CDR2 SVGIG (reference sequence). The CDR3 is 13 residues long. The CDR3, as DNA: TGTGCCTGGAGTTTGACAGGGCAATCACCCCTCCACTTT. Translated, it gives CAWSLTGQSPLHF.

The table lists this clone with a count of one. The chain couples TRBV3-1 (or the pseudogene TRBV3-2) to TRBJ1-1, with 8 bases fitting TRBD1. Trimming at V came to 4 bases and at J to 8 bases, leaving 9 bases not matched to a gene. The CDR3 consists of 14 residues. Per germline, CDR1 LGHDT and CDR2 YNNKEL (reference sequence). The CDR3: CASSLGQGRIEAFF. The CDR3 DNA sequence: TGTGCCAGCAGCCTCGGACAGGGTCGGATCGAAGCTTTCTTT.

This rearrangement joins TRBV5-5 to TRBJ2-2; TRBD1 matches 7 bases. CDR1 is SGHKS and CDR2 is YYEKEE in the germline V gene (reference sequence). The V and J ends lost 4 bases and 5 bases, in that order; junction bases with no gene match: 8. The CDR3 loop spans 15 amino acids. CDR3: CASSRDRVDTGELFF. The CDR3 nucleotides are TGTGCCAGCAGCCGAGACAGGGTAGATACCGGGGAGCTGTTTTTT.

Only one count was recorded for this clone. This chain uses TRBV2 with TRBJ1-6; no definite D call. Germline V lookup: CDR1 SNHLY, CDR2 FYNNEI. CDR3 length: 15 residues. The V end was cut by 6 bases, the J end by 6 bases, with 15 bases between. The CDR3 here is CASRKTGSRNSPLHF. CDR3 in DNA: TGTGCCAGCAGAAAAACGGGGAGCCGTAATTCACCCCTCCACTTT.

V gene TRBV5-6 combines with J gene TRBJ1-1; possibly TRBD1 for D (6 bases). Germline loops: CDR1 SGHDT, CDR2 YYEEEE. Trimming removed 1 base from V and 7 bases from J, with 11 bases in between. The CDR3 runs 13 residues. The CDR3 bases are TGTGCCAGCAGCTTGTGGGGGCCGTATGAAGCTTTCTTT. Amino acids: CASSLWGPYEAFF.

The chain has TRBV6-5 and TRBJ2-7; D may be TRBD2 (5 bases). Germline V gives CDR1 MNHEY, CDR2 SVGAGI. The CDR3 totals 14 residues. Trimming cost V 6 bases and J 2 bases, with 14 bases left between them. CDR3 nucleotides: TGTGCCAGCAGCTCAAAGCGGAACCCCTACGAGCAGTACTTC. This encodes CASSSKRNPYEQYF.

J is TRBJ2-1 and V is TRBV9; no clear D. V was clipped by 0 bases and J by 10 bases, with 11 bases between them. There are 13 residues in the CDR3. Germline values: CDR1 SGDLS, CDR2 YYNGEE. DNA for the CDR3: TGTGCCAGCAGCGTAGGGTCGTTTCGGGAGCAGTTCTTC. Translated, it gives CASSVGSFREQFF.

This chain links TRBV19 with TRBJ2-6; D is undetermined. V shed 3 bases and J shed 0 bases, with 3 bases lying between them. There are 14 residues in the CDR3. Germline CDR1 and CDR2: LNHDA and SQIVND (reference sequence). CDR3 residues: CASSIRSGANVLTF. Written as DNA, the CDR3 is TGTGCCAGTAGTATCCGCTCTGGGGCCAACGTCCTGACTTTC.

The chain combines TRBV27 with TRBJ1-6, with a tentative D call TRBD1 (5 bases). Germline-derived CDR1 and CDR2 are MNHEY and SMNVEV (reference sequence). V lost 3 bases, J lost 9 bases, and 12 bases lay in between. This CDR3 spans 14 amino acids. CDR3 sequence reads: CASSFDRLVSPLHF. CDR3 bases: TGTGCCAGCAGTTTCGACAGACTTGTTTCACCCCTCCACTTT.

This rearrangement joins TRBV28 to TRBJ2-7, with 14 nucleotides matching TRBD2. CDR3 length: 19 residues. Germline V CDR1 and CDR2: MDHEN, SYDVKM. V dropped 5 bases and J dropped 1; count of bases not matched to a gene: 13. The CDR3 is CASSPILGLAGVWSYEQYF. The DNA of the CDR3 is TGTGCCAGCAGTCCAATTCTGGGACTAGCGGGAGTCTGGTCCTACGAGCAGTACTTC.

The chain couples TRBV3-1 (or the pseudogene TRBV3-2) to TRBJ2-1; possibly TRBD2 for D (5 bases). This CDR3 contains 17 residues. Germline CDR1 reads LGHDT; CDR2 reads YNNKEL (reference sequence). Trimming took 0 bases from V and 0 from J, leaving 12 bases between them. CDR3 in DNA: TGTGCCAGCAGCCAAGATGCATGGAGGAGCTCCTACAATGAGCAGTTCTTC. Protein product: CASSQDAWRSSYNEQFF.

This clone has only a few counts. The chain is built from TRBV6-5 and TRBJ2-3; the match to TRBD1 covers 7 bases. The V gene's germline CDR1 is MNHEY and CDR2 SVGAGI. The trim removed 6 bases at V and 0 bases at J, leaving 6 bases unmatched. The CDR3 is 15 residues long. The CDR3 protein is CASRTTGYSTDTQYF. The CDR3 region has the DNA TGTGCCAGCAGAACGACAGGGTATAGCACAGATACGCAGTATTTT.

V is TRBV5-1 and J is TRBJ1-1, with D unresolved. The germline V and J ends were trimmed by 9 bases and 0 bases, with 15 bases remaining between them. Per germline, CDR1 SGHRS and CDR2 YFSETQ. This CDR3 comprises 14 residues. The CDR3: CATSQYPLNTEAFF. The CDR3, as DNA: TGCGCCACCTCACAGTACCCCTTGAACACTGAAGCTTTCTTT.

The V and J genes are TRBV19 and TRBJ2-2, with no clear D. The CDR3 contains 12 residues. Between the trimmed V and J ends, which lost 8 bases and 1 base, there was a span of 5 bases. CDR1 is LNHDA and CDR2 is SQIVND in the germline V gene (reference sequence). The DNA for the CDR3 is TGTGCCAGTGCTATGAACACCGGGGAGCTGTTTTTT. Residues: CASAMNTGELFF.

The V and J genes are TRBV11-3 and TRBJ2-3; D perhaps matches TRBD2 (6 bases). The germline V gene has CDR1 SGHNT and CDR2 YENEEA. CDR3 length: 18 residues. Trimming cost V 5 bases and J 0 bases, with 21 bases left between them. The CDR3 loop is CASSGRMIAVTSTDTQYF. In nucleotides, the CDR3 is TGTGCCAGCAGCGGAAGAATGATAGCGGTCACTAGCACAGATACGCAGTATTTT.

This chain uses TRBV28 with TRBJ2-7; 9 nucleotides agree with TRBD1. This CDR3 contains 16 residues. From germline, CDR1 is MDHEN and CDR2 SYDVKM. V trimming: 0 bases; J trimming: 5 bases; junction bases outside the gene matches: 8. The CDR3 sequence: CASSLWGGTGNHEQYF. CDR3 in DNA: TGTGCCAGCAGTTTATGGGGGGGGACAGGGAACCACGAGCAGTACTTC.

The V and J genes are TRBV11-2 and TRBJ2-6; D is unresolved. Germline V gene data show CDR1 as SGHAT and CDR2 as FQNNGV. The CDR3 has 13 amino acids. Trimming shortened V by 11 bases and J by 0 bases, and 8 bases separated the two germline ends. The CDR3 loop reads CASSFSGANVLTF. The CDR3 region has the DNA TGTGCCTCCTCTTTCTCTGGGGCCAACGTCCTGACTTTC.

This chain joins TRBV30 and TRBJ1-4; a weak D match, TRBD1 (5 bases). V was shortened by 2 bases and J by 5 bases, with 15 bases between the two germline ends. The CDR3 consists of 15 residues. CDR1 and CDR2 (germline): GTSNPN, SVGIG (reference sequence). CDR3 sequence reads: CAWSHGYGQNEKLFF. In DNA form, the CDR3 reads TGTGCCTGGAGTCATGGGTACGGACAAAATGAAAAACTGTTTTTT.

The chain couples TRBV7-9 to TRBJ1-2; no clear D gene. The CDR3 has 13 amino acids. V was clipped by 2 bases and J by 12 bases, with 16 bases between them. The germline CDR1 and CDR2 sequences are SEHNR and FQNEAQ (reference sequence). Here the CDR3 DNA reads TGTGCCAGCAGCTTAAAAGACTCGCGGATCCACACCTTC. Protein product: CASSLKDSRIHTF.

This chain uses TRBV11-3 with TRBJ2-3; 10 bases are shared with TRBD2. The ends lost 5 bases at V and 6 bases at J; junction bases unmatched: 8. The CDR3 spans 15 residues. Germline CDR1 reads SGHNT; CDR2 reads YENEEA. The CDR3 loop is CASSLRLAGLDTQYF. In DNA, the CDR3 is TGTGCCAGCAGCCTGAGACTAGCGGGCTTGGATACGCAGTATTTT.